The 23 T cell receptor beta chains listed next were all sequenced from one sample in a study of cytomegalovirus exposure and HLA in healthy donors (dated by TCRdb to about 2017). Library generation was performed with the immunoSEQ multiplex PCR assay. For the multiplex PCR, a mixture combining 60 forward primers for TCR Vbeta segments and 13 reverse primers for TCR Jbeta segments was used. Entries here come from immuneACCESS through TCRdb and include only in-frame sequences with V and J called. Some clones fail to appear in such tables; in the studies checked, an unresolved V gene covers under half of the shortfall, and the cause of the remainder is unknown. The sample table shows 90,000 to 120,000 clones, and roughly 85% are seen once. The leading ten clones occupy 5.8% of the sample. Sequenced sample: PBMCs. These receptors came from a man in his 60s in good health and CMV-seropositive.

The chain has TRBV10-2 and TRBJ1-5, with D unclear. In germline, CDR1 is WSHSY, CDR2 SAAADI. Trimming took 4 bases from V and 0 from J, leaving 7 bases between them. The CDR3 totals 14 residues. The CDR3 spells CASSAGISNQPQHF. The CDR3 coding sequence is TGCGCCAGCAGTGCCGGGATTAGCAATCAGCCCCAGCATTTT.

CDR3: CASSLVSGGYYEQYF. In DNA form, the CDR3 reads TGTGCCAGCAGCTTAGTTAGCGGGGGCTACTACGAGCAGTACTTC. The chain combines TRBV11-2 with TRBJ2-7; TRBD2 aligns across 9 bases. The germline V gene encodes CDR1 SGHAT and CDR2 FQNNGV. The trim removed 1 base at V and 3 bases at J, leaving 4 bases unmatched. This CDR3 is built from 15 residues.

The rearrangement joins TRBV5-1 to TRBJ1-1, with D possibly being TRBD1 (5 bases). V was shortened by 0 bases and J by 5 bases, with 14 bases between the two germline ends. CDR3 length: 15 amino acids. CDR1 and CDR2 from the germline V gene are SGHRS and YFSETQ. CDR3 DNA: TGCGCCAGCAGCTTGGTGTCTCAGGGCGGAACTGAAGCTTTCTTT. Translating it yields CASSLVSQGGTEAFF.

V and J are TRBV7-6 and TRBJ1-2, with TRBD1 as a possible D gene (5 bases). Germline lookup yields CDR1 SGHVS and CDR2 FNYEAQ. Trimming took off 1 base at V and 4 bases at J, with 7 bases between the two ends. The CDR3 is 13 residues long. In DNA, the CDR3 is TGTGCCAGCAGCTTAGGACAGCTCTATGGCTACACCTTC. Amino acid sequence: CASSLGQLYGYTF.

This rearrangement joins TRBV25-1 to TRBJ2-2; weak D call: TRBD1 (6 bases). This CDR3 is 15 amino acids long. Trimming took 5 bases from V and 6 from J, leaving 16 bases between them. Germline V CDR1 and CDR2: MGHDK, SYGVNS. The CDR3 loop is CASSSRGSPAGELFF. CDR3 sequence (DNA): TGTGCCAGCAGTTCCAGGGGCAGTCCCGCCGGGGAGCTGTTTTTT.

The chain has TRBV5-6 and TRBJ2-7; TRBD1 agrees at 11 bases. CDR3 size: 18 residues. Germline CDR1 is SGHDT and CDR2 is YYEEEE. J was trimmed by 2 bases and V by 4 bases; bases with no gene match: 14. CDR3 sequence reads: CASSRDRGTRGVTYEQYF. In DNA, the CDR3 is TGTGCCAGCAGCAGGGACAGGGGGACGAGGGGGGTGACCTACGAGCAGTACTTC. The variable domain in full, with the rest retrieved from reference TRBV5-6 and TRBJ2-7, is DAGVTQSPTHLIKTRGQQVTLRCSPKSGHDTVSWYQQALGQGPQFIFQYYEEEERQRGNFPDRFSGHQFPNYSSELNVNALLLGDSALYLCASSRDRGTRGVTYEQYFGPGTRLTVT.

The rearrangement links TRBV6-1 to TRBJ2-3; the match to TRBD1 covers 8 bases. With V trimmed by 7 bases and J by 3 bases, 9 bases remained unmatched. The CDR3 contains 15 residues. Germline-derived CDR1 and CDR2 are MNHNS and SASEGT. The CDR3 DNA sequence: TGTGCCAGCACCCTGACAGGGGATGAAACAGATACGCAGTATTTT. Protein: CASTLTGDETDTQYF.

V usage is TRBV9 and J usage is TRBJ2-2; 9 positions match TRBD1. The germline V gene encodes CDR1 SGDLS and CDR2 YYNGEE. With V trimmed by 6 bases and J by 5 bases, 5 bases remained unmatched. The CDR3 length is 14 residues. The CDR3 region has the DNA TGTGCCAGCAAGCCGGGACAGGGAACCGGGGAGCTGTTTTTT. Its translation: CASKPGQGTGELFF.

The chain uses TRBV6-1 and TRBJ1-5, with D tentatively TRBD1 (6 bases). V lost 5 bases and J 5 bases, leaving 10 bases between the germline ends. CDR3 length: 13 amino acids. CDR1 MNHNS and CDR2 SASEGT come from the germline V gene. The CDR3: CASSKGHHQPQHF. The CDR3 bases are TGTGCCAGCAGTAAGGGACACCATCAGCCCCAGCATTTT.

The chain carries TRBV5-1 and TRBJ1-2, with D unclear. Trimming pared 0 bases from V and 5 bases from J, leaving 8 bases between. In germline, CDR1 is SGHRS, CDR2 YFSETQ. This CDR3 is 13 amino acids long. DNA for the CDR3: TGCGCCAGCAGCTTGGAAGAGAGGTATGGCTACACCTTC. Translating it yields CASSLEERYGYTF.

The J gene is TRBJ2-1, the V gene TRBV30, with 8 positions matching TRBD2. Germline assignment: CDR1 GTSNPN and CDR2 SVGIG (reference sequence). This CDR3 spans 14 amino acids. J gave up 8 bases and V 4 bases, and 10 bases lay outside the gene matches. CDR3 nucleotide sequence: TGTGCCTGGACCCCATCCCTGCGGGGGGATGAGCAGTTCTTC. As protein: CAWTPSLRGDEQFF.

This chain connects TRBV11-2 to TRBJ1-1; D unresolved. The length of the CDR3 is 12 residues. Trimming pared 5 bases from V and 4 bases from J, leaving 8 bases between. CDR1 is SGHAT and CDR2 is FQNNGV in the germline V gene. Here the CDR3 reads CASSQTGTEAFF. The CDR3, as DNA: TGTGCCAGCAGCCAAACGGGCACTGAAGCTTTCTTT.

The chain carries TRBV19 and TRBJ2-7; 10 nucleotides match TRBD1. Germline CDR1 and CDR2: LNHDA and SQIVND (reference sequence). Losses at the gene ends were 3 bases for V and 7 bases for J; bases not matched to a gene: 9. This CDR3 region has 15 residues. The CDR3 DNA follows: TGTGCCAGTAGTATGGGGGACAGGGGAACAGGGGAGCAGTACTTC. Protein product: CASSMGDRGTGEQYF.

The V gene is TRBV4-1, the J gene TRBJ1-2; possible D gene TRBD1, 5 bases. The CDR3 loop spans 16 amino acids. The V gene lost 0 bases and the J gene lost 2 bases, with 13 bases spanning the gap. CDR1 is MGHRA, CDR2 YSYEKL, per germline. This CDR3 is CASSQDPGVPNYGYTF. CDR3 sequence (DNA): TGCGCCAGCAGCCAAGATCCGGGGGTACCAAACTATGGCTACACCTTC.

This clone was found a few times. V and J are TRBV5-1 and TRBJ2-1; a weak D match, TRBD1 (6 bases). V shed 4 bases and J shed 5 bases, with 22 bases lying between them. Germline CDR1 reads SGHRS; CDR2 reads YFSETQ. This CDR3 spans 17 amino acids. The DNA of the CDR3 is TGCGCCAGCAGCCAACATTCTCCCGGGACACTAAACAATGAGCAGTTCTTC. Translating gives CASSQHSPGTLNNEQFF. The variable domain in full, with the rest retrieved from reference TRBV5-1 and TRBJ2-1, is KAGVTQTPRYLIKTRGQQVTLSCSPISGHRSVSWYQQTPGQGLQFLFEYFSETQRNKGNFPGRFSGRQFSNSRSEMNVSTLELGDSALYLCASSQHSPGTLNNEQFFGPGTRLTVL.

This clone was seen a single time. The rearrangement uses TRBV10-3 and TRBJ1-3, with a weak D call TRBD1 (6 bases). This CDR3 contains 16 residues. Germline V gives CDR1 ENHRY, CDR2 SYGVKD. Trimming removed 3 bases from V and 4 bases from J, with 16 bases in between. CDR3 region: CAISDPLGGGGNTIYF. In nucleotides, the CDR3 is TGTGCCATCAGTGACCCCTTAGGGGGTGGCGGAAACACCATATATTTT.

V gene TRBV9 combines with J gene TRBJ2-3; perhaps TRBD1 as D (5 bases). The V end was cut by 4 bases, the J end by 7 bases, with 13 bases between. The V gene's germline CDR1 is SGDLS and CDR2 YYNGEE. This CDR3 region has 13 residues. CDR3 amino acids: CASSPRTINTQYF. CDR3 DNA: TGTGCCAGCAGCCCCCGGACAATTAATACGCAGTATTTT.

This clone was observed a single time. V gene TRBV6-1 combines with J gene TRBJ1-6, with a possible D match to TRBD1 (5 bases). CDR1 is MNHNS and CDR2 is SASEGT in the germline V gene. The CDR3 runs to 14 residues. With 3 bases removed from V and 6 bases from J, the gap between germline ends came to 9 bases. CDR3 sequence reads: CASSEAGFNSPLHF. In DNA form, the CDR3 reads TGTGCCAGCAGTGAGGCAGGGTTTAATTCACCCCTCCACTTT.

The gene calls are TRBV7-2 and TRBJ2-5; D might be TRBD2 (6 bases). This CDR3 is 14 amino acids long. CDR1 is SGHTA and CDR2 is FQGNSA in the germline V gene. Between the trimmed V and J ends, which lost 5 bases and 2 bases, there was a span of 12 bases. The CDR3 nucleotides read TGTGCCAGCAGCCGGGACTGGCGTCAAGAGACCCAGTACTTC. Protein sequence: CASSRDWRQETQYF.

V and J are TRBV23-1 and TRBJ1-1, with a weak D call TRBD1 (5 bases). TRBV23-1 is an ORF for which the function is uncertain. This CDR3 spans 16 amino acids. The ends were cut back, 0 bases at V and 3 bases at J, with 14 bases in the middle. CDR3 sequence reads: CASSQSKGDSDTEAFF. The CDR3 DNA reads TGCGCCAGCAGTCAATCAAAAGGGGATTCGGACACTGAAGCTTTCTTT.

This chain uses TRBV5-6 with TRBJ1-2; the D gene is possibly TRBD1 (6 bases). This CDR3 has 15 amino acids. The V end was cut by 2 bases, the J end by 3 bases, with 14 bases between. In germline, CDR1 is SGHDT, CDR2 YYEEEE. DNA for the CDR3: TGTGCCAGCAGCTTAGGGGGGGGCGAGGACTATGGCTACACCTTC. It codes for CASSLGGGEDYGYTF.

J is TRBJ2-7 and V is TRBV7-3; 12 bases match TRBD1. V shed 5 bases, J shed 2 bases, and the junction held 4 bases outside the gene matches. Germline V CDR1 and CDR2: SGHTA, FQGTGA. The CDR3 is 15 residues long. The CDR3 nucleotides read TGTGCCAGCAGCCGAGGGACAGGGGGCCCCTACGAGCAGTACTTC. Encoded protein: CASSRGTGGPYEQYF.

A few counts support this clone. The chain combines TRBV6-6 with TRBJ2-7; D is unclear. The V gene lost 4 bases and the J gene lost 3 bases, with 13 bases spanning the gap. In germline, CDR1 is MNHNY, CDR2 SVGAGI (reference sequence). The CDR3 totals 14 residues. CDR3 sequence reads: CASSSGLSLYEQYF. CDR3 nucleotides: TGTGCCAGCAGTTCAGGCCTTTCACTCTACGAGCAGTACTTC.